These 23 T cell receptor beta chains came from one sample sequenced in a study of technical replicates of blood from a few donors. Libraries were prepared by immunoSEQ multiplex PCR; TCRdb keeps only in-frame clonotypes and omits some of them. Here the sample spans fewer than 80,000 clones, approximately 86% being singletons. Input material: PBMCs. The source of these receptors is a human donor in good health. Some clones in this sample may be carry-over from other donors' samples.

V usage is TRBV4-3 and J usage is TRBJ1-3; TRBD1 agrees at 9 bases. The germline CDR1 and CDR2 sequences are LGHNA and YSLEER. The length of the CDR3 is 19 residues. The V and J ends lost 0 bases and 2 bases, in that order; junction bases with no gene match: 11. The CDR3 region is CASSQERGDRGGAGNTIYF. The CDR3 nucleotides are TGCGCCAGCAGCCAAGAGAGAGGAGACAGGGGGGGGGCTGGAAACACCATATATTTT.

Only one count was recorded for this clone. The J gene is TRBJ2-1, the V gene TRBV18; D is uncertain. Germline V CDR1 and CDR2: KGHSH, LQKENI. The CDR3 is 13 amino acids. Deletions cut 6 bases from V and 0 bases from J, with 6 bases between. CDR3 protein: CASSAFSYNEQFF. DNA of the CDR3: TGTGCCAGCTCGGCCTTCTCCTACAATGAGCAGTTCTTC.

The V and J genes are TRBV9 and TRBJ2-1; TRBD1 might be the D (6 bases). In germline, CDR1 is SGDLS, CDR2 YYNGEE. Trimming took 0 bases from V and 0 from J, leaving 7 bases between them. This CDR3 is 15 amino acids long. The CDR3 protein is CASSVAGHSYNEQFF. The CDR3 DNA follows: TGTGCCAGCAGCGTAGCGGGACACTCCTACAATGAGCAGTTCTTC.

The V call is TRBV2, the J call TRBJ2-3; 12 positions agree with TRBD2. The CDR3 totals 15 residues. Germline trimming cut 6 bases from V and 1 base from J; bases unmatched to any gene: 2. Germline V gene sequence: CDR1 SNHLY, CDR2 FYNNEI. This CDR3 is CASRRTSGGTDTQYF. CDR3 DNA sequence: TGTGCCAGCAGAAGGACTAGCGGGGGCACAGATACGCAGTATTTT.

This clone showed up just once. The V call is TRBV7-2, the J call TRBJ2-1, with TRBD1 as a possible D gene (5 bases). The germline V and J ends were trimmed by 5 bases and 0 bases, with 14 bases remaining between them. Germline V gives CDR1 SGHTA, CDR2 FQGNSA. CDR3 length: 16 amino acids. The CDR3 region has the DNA TGTGCCAGCAGCCCACAGGTTCGTAGCTCCTACAATGAGCAGTTCTTC. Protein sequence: CASSPQVRSSYNEQFF.

The CDR3 DNA sequence: TGTGCTAGTGGTTACGCGGGACTCCATCCTCCTGGAAACACCATATATTTT. This translates into CASGYAGLHPPGNTIYF. The V call is TRBV12-5, the J call TRBJ1-3; a possible D gene is TRBD1 (5 bases). The germline gives CDR1 LGHNT, CDR2 FRNRAP. CDR3 size: 17 residues. The V end lost 4 bases, the J end lost 2 bases, and 18 bases lay between the germline ends.

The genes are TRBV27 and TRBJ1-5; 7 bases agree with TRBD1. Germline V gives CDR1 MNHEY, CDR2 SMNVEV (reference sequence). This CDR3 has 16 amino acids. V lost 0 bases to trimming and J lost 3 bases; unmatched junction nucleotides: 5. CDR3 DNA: TGTGCCAGCAGTTTATCGCCGACAGGGTCCAATCAGCCCCAGCATTTT. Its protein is CASSLSPTGSNQPQHF.

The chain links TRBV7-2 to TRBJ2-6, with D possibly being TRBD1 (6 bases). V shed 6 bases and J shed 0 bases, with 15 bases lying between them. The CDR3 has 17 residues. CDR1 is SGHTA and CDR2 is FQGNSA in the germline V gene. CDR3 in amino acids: CASREQGRSSGANVLTF. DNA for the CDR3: TGTGCCAGCAGGGAACAGGGCCGAAGCTCTGGGGCCAACGTCCTGACTTTC.

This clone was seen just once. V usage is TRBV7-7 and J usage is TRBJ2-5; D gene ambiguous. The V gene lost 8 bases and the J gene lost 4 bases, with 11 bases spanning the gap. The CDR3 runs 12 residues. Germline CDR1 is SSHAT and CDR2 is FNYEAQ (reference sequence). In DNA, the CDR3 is TGTGCCAGCGGTAGTAAACGAGAGACCCAGTACTTC. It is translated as CASGSKRETQYF. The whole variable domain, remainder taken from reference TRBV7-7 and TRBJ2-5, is GAGVSQSPRYKVTKRGQDVTLRCDPISSHATLYWYQQALGQGPEFLTYFNYEAQPDKSGLPSDRFSAERPEGSISTLTIQRTEQRDSAMYRCASGSKRETQYFGPGTRLLVL.

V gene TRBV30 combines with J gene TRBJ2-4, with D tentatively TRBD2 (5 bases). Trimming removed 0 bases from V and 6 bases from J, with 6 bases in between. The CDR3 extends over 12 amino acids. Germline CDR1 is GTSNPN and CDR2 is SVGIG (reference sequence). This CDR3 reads CAWSVLGNIQYF. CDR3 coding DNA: TGTGCCTGGAGTGTACTAGGAAACATTCAGTACTTC.

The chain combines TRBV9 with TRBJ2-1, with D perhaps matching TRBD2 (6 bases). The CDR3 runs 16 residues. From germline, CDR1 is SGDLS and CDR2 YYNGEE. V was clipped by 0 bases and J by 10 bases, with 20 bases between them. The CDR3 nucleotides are TGTGCCAGCAGCGTAGCATATGGGTTGGGCGGGGAAGAGCAGTTCTTC. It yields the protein CASSVAYGLGGEEQFF.

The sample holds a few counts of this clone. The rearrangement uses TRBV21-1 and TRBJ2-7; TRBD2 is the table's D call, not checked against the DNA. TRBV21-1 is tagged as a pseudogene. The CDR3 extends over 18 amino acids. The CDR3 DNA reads TGTGCCAGCGGTCCTACCCGGGCGGGGGGGGAGAACTATAACGAGCAGTACTTC. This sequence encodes CASGPTRAGGENYNEQYF.

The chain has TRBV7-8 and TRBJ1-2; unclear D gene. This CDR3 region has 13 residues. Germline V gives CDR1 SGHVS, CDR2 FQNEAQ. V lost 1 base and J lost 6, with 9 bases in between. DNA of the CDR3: TGTGCCAGCAGCTTAGGGGGAGAGGATGGCTACACCTTC. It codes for CASSLGGEDGYTF.

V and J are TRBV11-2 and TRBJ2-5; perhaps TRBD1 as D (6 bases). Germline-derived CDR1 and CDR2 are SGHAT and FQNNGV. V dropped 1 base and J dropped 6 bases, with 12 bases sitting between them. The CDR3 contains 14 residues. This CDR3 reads CASSLAAQGQTQYF. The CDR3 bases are TGTGCCAGCAGCTTAGCGGCGCAGGGGCAGACCCAGTACTTC.

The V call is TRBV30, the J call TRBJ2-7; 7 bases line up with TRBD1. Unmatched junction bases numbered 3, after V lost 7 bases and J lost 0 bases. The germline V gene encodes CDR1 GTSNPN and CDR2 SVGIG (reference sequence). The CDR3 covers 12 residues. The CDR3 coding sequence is TGTGCCTCGGGACAGAGCTCCTACGAGCAGTACTTC. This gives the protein CASGQSSYEQYF.

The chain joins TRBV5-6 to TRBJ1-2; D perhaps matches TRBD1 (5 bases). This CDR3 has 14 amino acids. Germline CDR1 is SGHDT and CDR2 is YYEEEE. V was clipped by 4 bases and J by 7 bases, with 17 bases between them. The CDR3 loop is CASSGTGALSGYTF. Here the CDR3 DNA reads TGTGCCAGCAGCGGAACAGGAGCCCTCTCTGGCTACACCTTC.

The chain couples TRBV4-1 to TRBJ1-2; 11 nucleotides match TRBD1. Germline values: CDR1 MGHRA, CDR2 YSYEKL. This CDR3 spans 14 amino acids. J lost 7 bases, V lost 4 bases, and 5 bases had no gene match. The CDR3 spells CASSPRDRGAGYTF. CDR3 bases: TGCGCCAGCAGCCCTCGGGACAGGGGGGCTGGCTACACCTTC.

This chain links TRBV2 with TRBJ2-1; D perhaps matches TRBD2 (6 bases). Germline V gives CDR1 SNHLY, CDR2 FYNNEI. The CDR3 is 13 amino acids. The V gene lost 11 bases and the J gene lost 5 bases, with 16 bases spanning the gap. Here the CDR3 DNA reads TGTGCCTCTCAGTGGGCGGGGAACAATGAGCAGTTCTTC. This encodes CASQWAGNNEQFF.

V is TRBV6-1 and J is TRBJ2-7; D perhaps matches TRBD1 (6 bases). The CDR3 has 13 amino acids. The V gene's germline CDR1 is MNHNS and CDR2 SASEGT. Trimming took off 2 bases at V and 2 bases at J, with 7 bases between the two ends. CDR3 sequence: CASSENRAYEQYF. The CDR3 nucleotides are TGTGCCAGCAGTGAAAACAGGGCCTACGAGCAGTACTTC.

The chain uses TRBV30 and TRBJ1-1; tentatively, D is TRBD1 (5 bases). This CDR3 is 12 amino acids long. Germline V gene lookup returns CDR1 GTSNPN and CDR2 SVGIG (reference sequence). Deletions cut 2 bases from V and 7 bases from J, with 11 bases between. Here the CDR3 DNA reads TGTGCCTGGAGTCCGCCGGGGGGTGAAGCTTTCTTT. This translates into CAWSPPGGEAFF.

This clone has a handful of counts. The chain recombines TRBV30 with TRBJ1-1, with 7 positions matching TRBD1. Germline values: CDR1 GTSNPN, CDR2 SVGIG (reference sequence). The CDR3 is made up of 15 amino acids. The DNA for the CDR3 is TGTGCGCTGGGCCGGGAGGGACAGCGAAACACTGAAGCTTTCTTT. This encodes CALGREGQRNTEAFF.

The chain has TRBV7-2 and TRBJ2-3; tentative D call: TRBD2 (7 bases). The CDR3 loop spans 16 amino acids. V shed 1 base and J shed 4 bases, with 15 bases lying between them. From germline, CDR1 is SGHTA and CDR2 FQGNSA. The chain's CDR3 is CASSLVGGPSADTQYF. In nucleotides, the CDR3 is TGTGCCAGCAGCTTAGTCGGGGGGCCTAGTGCAGATACGCAGTATTTT.

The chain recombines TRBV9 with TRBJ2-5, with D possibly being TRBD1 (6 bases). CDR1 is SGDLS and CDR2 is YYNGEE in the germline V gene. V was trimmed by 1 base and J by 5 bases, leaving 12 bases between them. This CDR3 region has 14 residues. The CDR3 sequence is CASSVSGQTETQYF. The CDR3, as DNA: TGTGCCAGCAGCGTATCAGGACAGACCGAGACCCAGTACTTC.